This TCR beta chain was captured in a study of T cells in tuberculosis. Study at large: T cells were selected with CD1B tetramers loaded with glucose monomycolate.

Thawed, overnight-rested PBMC were stained with GMM-loaded CD1B tetramer, viability dye and anti-CD3, then sorted. CD1B tetramers were loaded with Rhodococcus equi-derived C32 glucose monomycolate. TCR-alpha and TCR-beta chains were sequenced unpaired. Sequencing was performed with immunoSEQ multiplex PCR; in TCRdb, only in-frame clones are kept and a portion is missing. The sample records tens of thousands of clones, roughly 91% being singletons. The CDR3 sequence is 15 residues long. V trimming: 6 bases; J trimming: 7 bases; junction bases outside the gene matches: 12. From germline, CDR1 is SGHTA and CDR2 FQGNSA.

The chain combines TRBV7-2 with TRBJ2-5; 9 bases agree with TRBD1. Sequences were obtained from CD1b-GMM tetramer-negative cells sorted from PBMCs. This TCR came from an adult woman with latent tuberculosis. CDR3 nucleotide sequence: TGTGCCAGCAGTCCCTCCGGGACAGGGCAGGGGACCCAGTACTTC. This gives the protein CASSPSGTGQGTQYF. Full variable domain (remainder filled in from reference TRBV7-2 and TRBJ2-5): GAGVSQSPSNKVTEKGKDVELRCDPISGHTALYWYRQSLGQGLEFLIYFQGNSAPDKSGLPSDRFSAERTGGSVSTLTIQRTQQEDSAVYLCASSPSGTGQGTQYFGPGTRLLVL.